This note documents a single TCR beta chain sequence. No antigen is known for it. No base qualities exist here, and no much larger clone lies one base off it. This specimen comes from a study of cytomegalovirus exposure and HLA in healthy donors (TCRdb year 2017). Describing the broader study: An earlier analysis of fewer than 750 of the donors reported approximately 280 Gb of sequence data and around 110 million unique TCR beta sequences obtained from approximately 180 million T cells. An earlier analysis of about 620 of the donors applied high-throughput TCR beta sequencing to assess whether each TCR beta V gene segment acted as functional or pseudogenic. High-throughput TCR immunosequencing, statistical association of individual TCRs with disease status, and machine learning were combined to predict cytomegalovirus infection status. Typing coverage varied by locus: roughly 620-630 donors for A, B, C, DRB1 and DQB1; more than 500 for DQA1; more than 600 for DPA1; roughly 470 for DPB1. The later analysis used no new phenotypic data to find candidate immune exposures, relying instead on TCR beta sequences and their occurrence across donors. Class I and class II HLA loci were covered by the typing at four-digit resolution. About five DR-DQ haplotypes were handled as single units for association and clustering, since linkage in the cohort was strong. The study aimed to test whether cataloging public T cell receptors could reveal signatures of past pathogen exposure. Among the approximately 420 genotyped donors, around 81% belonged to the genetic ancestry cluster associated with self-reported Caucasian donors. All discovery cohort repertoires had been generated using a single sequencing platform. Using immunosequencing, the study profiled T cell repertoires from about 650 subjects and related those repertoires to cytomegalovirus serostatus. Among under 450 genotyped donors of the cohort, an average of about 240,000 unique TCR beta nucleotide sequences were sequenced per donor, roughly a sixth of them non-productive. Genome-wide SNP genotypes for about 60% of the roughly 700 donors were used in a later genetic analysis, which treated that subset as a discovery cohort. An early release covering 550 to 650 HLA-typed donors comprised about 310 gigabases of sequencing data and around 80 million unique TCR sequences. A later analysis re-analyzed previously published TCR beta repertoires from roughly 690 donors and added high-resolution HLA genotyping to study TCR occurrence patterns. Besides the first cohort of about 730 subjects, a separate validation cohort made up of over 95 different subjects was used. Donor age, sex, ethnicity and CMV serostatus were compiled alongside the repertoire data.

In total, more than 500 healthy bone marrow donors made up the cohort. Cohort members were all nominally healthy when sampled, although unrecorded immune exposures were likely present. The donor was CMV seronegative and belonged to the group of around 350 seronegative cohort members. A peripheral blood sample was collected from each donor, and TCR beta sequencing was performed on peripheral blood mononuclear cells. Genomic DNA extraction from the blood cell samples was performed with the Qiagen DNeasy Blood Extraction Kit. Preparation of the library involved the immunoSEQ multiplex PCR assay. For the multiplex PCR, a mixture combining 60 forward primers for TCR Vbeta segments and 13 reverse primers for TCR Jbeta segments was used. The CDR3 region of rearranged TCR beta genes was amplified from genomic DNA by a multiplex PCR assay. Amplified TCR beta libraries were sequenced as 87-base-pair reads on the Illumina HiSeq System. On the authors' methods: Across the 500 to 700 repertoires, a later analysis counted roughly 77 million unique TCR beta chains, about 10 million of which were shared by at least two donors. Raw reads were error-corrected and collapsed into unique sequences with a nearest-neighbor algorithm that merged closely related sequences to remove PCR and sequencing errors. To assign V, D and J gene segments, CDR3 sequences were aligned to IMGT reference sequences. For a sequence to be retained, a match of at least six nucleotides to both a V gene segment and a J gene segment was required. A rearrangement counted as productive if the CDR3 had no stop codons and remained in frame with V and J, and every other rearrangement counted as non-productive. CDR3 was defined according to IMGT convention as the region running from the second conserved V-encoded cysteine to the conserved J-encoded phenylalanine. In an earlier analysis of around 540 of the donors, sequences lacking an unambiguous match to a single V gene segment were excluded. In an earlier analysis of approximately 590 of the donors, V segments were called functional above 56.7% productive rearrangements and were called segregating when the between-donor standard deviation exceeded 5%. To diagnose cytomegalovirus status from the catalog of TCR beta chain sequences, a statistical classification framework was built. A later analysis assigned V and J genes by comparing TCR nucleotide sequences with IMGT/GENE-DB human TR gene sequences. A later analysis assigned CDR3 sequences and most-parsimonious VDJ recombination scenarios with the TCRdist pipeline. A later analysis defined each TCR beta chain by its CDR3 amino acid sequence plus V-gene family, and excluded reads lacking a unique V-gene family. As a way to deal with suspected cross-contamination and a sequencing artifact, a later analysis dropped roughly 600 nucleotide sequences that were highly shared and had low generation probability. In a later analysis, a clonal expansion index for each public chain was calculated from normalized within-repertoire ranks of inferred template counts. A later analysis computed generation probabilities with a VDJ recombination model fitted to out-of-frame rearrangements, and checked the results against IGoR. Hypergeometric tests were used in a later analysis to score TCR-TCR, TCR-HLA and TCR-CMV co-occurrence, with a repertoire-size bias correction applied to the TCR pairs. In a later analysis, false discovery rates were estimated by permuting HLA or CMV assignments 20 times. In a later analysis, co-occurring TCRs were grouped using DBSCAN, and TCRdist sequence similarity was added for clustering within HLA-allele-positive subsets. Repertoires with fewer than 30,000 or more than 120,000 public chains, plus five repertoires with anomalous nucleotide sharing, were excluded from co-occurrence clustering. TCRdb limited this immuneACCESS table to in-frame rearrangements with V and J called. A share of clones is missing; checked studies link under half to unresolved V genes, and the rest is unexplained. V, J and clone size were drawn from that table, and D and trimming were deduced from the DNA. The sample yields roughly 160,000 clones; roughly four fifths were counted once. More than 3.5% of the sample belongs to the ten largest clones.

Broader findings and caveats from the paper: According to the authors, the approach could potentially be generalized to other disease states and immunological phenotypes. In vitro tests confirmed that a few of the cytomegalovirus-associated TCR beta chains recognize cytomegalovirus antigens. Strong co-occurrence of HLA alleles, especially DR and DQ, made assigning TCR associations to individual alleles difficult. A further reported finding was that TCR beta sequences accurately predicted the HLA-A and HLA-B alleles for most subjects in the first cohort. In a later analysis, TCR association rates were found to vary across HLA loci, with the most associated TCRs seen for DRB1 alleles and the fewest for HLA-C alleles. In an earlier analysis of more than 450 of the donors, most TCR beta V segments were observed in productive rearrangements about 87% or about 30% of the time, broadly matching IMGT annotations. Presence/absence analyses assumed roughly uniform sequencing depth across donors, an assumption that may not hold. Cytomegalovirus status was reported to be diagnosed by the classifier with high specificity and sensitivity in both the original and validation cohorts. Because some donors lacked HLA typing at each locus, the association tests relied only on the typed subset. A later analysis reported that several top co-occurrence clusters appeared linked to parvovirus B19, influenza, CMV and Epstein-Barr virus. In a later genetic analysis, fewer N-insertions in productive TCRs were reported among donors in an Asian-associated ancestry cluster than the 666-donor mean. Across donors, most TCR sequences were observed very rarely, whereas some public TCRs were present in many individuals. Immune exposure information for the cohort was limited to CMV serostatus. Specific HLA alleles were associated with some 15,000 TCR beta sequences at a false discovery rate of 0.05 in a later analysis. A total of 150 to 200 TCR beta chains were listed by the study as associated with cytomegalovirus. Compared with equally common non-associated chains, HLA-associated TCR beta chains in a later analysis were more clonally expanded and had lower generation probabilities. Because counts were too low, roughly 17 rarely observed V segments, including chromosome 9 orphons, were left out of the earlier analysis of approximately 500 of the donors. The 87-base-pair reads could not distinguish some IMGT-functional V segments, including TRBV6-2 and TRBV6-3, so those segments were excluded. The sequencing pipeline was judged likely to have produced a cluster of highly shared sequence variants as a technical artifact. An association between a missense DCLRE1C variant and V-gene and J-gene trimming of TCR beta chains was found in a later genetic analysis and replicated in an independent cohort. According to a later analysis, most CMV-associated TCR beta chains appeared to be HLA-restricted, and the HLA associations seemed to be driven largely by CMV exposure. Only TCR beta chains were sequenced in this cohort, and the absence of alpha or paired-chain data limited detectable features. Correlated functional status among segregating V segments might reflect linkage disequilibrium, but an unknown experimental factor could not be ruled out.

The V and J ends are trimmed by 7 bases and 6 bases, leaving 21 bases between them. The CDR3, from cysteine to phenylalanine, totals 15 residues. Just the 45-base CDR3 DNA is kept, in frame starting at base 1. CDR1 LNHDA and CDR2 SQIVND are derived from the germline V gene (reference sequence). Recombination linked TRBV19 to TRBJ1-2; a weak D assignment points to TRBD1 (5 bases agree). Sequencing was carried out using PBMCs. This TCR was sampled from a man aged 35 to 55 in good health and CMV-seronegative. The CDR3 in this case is CASTVSGISVHGYTF. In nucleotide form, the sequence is TGTGCCAGTACCGTATCAGGGATCTCGGTTCATGGCTACACCTTC.